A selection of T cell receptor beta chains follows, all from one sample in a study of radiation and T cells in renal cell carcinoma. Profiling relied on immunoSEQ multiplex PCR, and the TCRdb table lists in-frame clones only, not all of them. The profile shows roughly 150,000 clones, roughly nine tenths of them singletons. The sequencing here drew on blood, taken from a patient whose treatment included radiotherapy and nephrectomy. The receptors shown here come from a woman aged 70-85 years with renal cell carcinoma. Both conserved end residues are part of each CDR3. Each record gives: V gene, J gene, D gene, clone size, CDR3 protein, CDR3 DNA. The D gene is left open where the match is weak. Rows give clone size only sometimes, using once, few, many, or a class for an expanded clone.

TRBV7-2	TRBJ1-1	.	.	CASSFSAGAMNTEAFF	TGTGCCAGCAGCTTTTCGGCAGGGGCAATGAACACTGAAGCTTTCTTT
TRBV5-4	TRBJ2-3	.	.	CASSFIELTDTQYF	TGTGCCAGCAGCTTCATAGAGCTTACAGATACGCAGTATTTT
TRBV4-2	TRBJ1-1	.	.	CASSQVMRTGVNTEAFF	TGTGCCAGCAGCCAAGTGATGCGTACCGGGGTGAACACTGAAGCTTTCTTT
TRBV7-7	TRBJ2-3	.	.	CASSLTGVTDTQYF	TGTGCTAGCAGCTTAACGGGGGTCACAGATACGCAGTATTTT
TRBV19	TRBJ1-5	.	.	CASSNSNQPQHF	TGTGCCAGTAGTAACAGCAATCAGCCCCAGCATTTT
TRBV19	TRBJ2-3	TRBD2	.	CASSIGIAGTSTDTQYF	TGTGCCAGTAGTATAGGAATAGCGGGGACTAGCACAGATACGCAGTATTTT
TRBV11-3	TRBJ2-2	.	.	CASSWGGKRDRSNTGELFF	TGTGCCAGCAGCTGGGGGGGAAAACGGGACAGGTCGAACACCGGGGAGCTGTTTTTT
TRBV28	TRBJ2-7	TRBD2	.	CASSPQLAGVSYEQYF	TGTGCCAGCAGTCCACAACTAGCGGGGGTGTCCTACGAGCAGTACTTC
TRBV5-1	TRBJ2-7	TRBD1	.	CASSFTGDEQYF	TGCGCCAGCAGCTTTACAGGGGACGAGCAGTACTTC
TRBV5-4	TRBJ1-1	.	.	CASSPRLNTEAFF	TGTGCCAGCAGCCCTCGATTGAACACTGAAGCTTTCTTT
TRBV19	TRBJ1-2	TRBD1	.	CASSTGQGSGYTF	TGTGCCAGTAGCACGGGACAGGGAAGCGGCTACACCTTC
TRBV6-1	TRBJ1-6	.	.	CASSAPLDSPLHF	TGTGCCAGCAGTGCGCCGCTTGATTCACCCCTCCACTTT
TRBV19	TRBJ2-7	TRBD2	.	CASSIDHVAGDLYEQYF	TGTGCCAGTAGTATAGATCACGTAGCGGGGGACCTCTACGAGCAGTACTTC
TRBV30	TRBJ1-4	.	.	CAWSVGGATNEKLFF	TGTGCCTGGAGTGTAGGGGGGGCAACTAATGAAAAACTGTTTTTT
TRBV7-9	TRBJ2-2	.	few	CASAGLQYTGELFF	TGTGCCAGCGCTGGACTCCAATACACCGGGGAGCTGTTTTTT
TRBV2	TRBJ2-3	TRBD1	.	CASSLRDRITDTQYF	TGTGCCAGCAGTCTACGGGACAGAATCACAGATACGCAGTATTTT
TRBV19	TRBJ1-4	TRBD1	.	CASSKNRGANEKLFF	TGTGCCAGTAGTAAAAACAGGGGGGCTAATGAAAAACTGTTTTTT
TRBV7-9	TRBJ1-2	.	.	CASSPAAPRGYTF	TGTGCCAGCAGCCCTGCAGCGCCTAGAGGCTACACCTTC
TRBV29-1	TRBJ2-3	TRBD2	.	CSARGGLKDTQYF	TGCAGCGCCCGGGGGGGGCTGAAAGATACGCAGTATTTT
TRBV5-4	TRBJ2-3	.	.	CASGAPRSTDTQYF	TGTGCCAGTGGTGCCCCGAGAAGCACAGATACGCAGTATTTT
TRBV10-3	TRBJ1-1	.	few	CAISDSPNTEAFF	TGTGCCATCAGTGACAGCCCGAACACTGAAGCTTTCTTT
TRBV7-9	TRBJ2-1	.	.	CASSTTHPNEQFF	TGTGCCAGCAGCACGACTCACCCCAATGAGCAGTTCTTC
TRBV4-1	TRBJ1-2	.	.	CASRYIGGYGYTF	TGCGCCAGCAGATATATAGGGGGCTATGGCTACACCTTC
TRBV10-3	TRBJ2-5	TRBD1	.	CAISESPTGGETQYF	TGTGCCATCAGTGAGTCTCCGACAGGGGGAGAGACCCAGTACTTC
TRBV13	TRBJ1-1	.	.	CASSLAGRNTEAFF	TGTGCCAGCAGCTTAGCAGGGAGGAACACTGAAGCTTTCTTT
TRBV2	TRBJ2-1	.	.	CASSEVTGLNEQFF	TGTGCCAGCAGTGAAGTCACAGGGCTAAATGAGCAGTTCTTC
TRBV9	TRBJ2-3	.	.	CASSALQGRADTQYF	TGTGCCAGCAGCGCTTTACAGGGGAGGGCAGATACGCAGTATTTT
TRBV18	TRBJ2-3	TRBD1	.	CASSRRQGLGTDTQYF	TGTGCCAGCTCACGGCGACAGGGGCTGGGCACAGATACGCAGTATTTT
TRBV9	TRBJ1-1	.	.	CASNPNGQDLTEAFF	TGTGCCAGCAACCCTAACGGGCAGGACCTCACTGAAGCTTTCTTT
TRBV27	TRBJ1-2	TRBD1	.	CASSLQGQGFYGYTF	TGTGCCAGCAGTTTACAAGGACAGGGGTTCTATGGCTACACCTTC